This is a list of T cell receptor beta chains from one sample in a study of T cells after yellow fever vaccination. TCRdb reanalysed the 5' RACE reads using MiXCR and keeps one entry per CDR3 protein. The data contain 300,000 or so distinct CDR3 sequences, around 13% of them singletons. The specimen comprised CD4+ T cells sorted from PBMCs, sampled 45 days after the yellow fever booster vaccination. All receptors derive from a man younger than 40 who received the YFV17D yellow fever vaccine. Each CDR3 is given with its conserved first and last residue. The D gene is left open where the match is weak. Clone size is stated in some rows and not others, as once, few, many or a class when expanded.

J gene	V gene	clone size	D gene	CDR3 protein	CDR3 DNA
TRBJ2-5	TRBV6-5	-	TRBD1	CASRAYRDRGGETQYF	TGTGCCAGCAGGGCGTATCGGGACAGGGGGGGAGAGACCCAGTACTTC
TRBJ2-7	TRBV4-3	-	-	CASSRERTGAGEQYF	TGCGCCAGCAGCAGGGAACGCACAGGAGCTGGCGAGCAGTACTTC
TRBJ2-2	TRBV12-3/TRBV12-4	-	TRBD2	CASWEGGTGELFF	TGTGCCAGCTGGGAGGGCGGCACCGGGGAGCTGTTTTTT
TRBJ2-7	TRBV28	few	-	CASGTPTYEQYF	TGTGCCTCCGGGACTCCCACCTACGAGCAGTACTTC
TRBJ2-7	TRBV7-2	many	TRBD2	CASSRTSGSSYEQYF	TGTGCCAGCAGCCGGACTAGCGGGTCCTCCTACGAGCAGTACTTC
TRBJ1-2	TRBV7-2	-	TRBD1	CASSVGQVLDGYTF	TGTGCCAGCAGCGTAGGACAGGTCCTTGATGGCTACACCTTC
TRBJ2-7	TRBV29-1	few	-	CSVVRVDEQYF	TGCAGCGTGGTCAGGGTAGACGAGCAGTACTTC
TRBJ1-1	TRBV7-9	few	-	CASSLADSLGTEAFF	TGTGCCAGCAGCTTAGCAGACAGCTTGGGCACTGAAGCTTTCTTT
TRBJ2-3	TRBV12-3/TRBV12-4	-	-	CASTQDYTNTDTQYF	TGTGCCAGCACCCAGGACTACACAAACACAGATACGCAGTATTTT
TRBJ2-7	TRBV2	-	-	CASSDRSEQYF	TGTGCCAGCAGTGACAGGAGCGAGCAGTACTTC
TRBJ2-5	TRBV3-1	-	TRBD1	CASSPDRADEYQETQYF	TGTGCCAGCAGCCCTGACAGGGCCGATGAGTACCAAGAGACCCAGTACTTC
TRBJ2-1	TRBV4-3	few	TRBD2	CASSHVAGGPIEQFF	TGCGCCAGCAGCCATGTAGCGGGAGGGCCTATTGAGCAGTTCTTC
TRBJ2-7	TRBV7-2	few	-	CASSPARAEQYF	TGTGCCAGCAGCCCGGCCCGGGCGGAGCAGTACTTC
TRBJ2-1	TRBV20-1	-	-	CSAWEPSGQFF	TGCAGTGCTTGGGAGCCCTCGGGGCAGTTCTTC
TRBJ1-2	TRBV29-1	few	-	CSVGPLEGSPEDGYTF	TGCAGCGTTGGTCCACTGGAAGGAAGCCCCGAGGATGGCTACACCTTC